These T cell receptor beta chains were read from a single sample in a study of molecular identifiers for immune sequencing clone quantification. TCRdb passed the PCR reads through MiXCR, listing each CDR3 protein once. This table holds roughly 50,000 distinct CDR3 sequences, approximately 25% found once. Source material: naive CD8+ T cells from blood, with Jurkat cell RNA spiked in. These receptors were taken from a human donor in good health. Some libraries in this study had Jurkat cell RNA spiked in. Both conserved end residues are part of each CDR3. A D gene is named only where the DNA matches it firmly. Size tells how often a clone was seen (once, few, many) or the class of an expanded clone, and some rows leave it out.

j_gene: TRBJ2-3; abundance: once; d_gene: NA; v_gene: TRBV7-9; CDR3aa: CASRDTRVDTQYF; CDR3nt: TGTGCCAGCAGAGACACCAGGGTGGATACGCAGTATTTT
j_gene: TRBJ1-3; abundance: many; d_gene: TRBD1; v_gene: TRBV2; CDR3aa: CASSDRGQSGNTIYF; CDR3nt: TGTGCCAGCAGTGACAGGGGGCAATCTGGAAACACCATATATTTT
j_gene: TRBJ2-3; abundance: few; d_gene: TRBD1; v_gene: TRBV4-1; CDR3aa: CASSQPRDRQYF; CDR3nt: TGCGCCAGCAGCCAGCCCCGGGACAGGCAGTATTTT
j_gene: TRBJ1-1; abundance: many; d_gene: NA; v_gene: TRBV5-6; CDR3aa: CASSYGWAEAFF; CDR3nt: TGTGCCAGCAGCTATGGATGGGCTGAAGCTTTCTTT
j_gene: TRBJ1-5; abundance: once; d_gene: TRBD1; v_gene: TRBV6-6; CDR3aa: CASSYTRQGAHF; CDR3nt: TGTGCCAGCAGTTACACCAGACAGGGAGCGCATTTT
j_gene: TRBJ1-5; abundance: many; d_gene: TRBD1; v_gene: TRBV28; CDR3aa: CASSYPTGTGSQPQHF; CDR3nt: TGTGCCAGCAGCTATCCAACCGGGACAGGGAGCCAGCCCCAGCATTTT
j_gene: TRBJ2-7; abundance: many; d_gene: TRBD1; v_gene: TRBV29-1; CDR3aa: CSVPNPVVDRGHEQYF; CDR3nt: TGCAGCGTTCCAAATCCCGTCGTAGACAGGGGGCACGAGCAGTACTTC
j_gene: TRBJ2-3; abundance: NA; d_gene: NA; v_gene: TRBV10-1; CDR3aa: CATQQRDTQYF; CDR3nt: TGCGCCACCCAACAAAGGGATACGCAGTATTTT
j_gene: TRBJ2-5; abundance: many; d_gene: NA; v_gene: TRBV7-9; CDR3aa: CASRVEFKETQYF; CDR3nt: TGTGCCAGCAGAGTTGAATTTAAAGAGACCCAGTACTTC
j_gene: TRBJ1-1; abundance: NA; d_gene: TRBD1; v_gene: TRBV28; CDR3aa: CASSSDVPGQVLLNPMNTEAFF; CDR3nt: TGTGCCAGCAGTTCCGACGTACCTGGACAGGTCCTACTAAACCCTATGAACACTGAAGCTTTCTTT
j_gene: TRBJ2-3; abundance: once; d_gene: NA; v_gene: TRBV15; CDR3aa: CATSGQERSLTDTQYF; CDR3nt: TGTGCCACCAGCGGGCAGGAGAGGAGTCTCACAGATACGCAGTATTTT
j_gene: TRBJ1-2; abundance: few; d_gene: NA; v_gene: TRBV14; CDR3aa: CASSPRDTLYGYTF; CDR3nt: TGTGCCAGCAGCCCCCGGGACACCCTCTATGGCTACACCTTC
j_gene: TRBJ1-1; abundance: many; d_gene: NA; v_gene: TRBV15; CDR3aa: CATSRGTGLNTEAFF; CDR3nt: TGTGCCACCAGCAGAGGAACAGGATTGAACACTGAAGCTTTCTTT